Below are 5 T cell receptor beta chains sequenced from a single sample in a study of blood T cell repertoires in COVID-19. Generated by immunoSEQ multiplex PCR, the TCRdb table keeps only in-frame clones and is missing some. The repertoire holds about 670,000 clones, with 70% to 90% as singletons. The sequenced sample consisted of peripheral blood. Receptors were obtained from a woman younger than 30 with acute or convalescent COVID-19.

This clone occurred a few times. The V gene is TRBV3-1 (or the pseudogene TRBV3-2), the J gene TRBJ1-1, with D hard to call. This CDR3 comprises 14 residues. Germline CDR1 LGHDT, CDR2 YNNKEL (reference sequence). The ends were cut back, 2 bases at V and 11 bases at J, with 18 bases in the middle. The CDR3 region has the DNA TGTGCCAGCAGCCAAACCGTTGGGCCCCTTTCCGCTTTCTTT. Protein: CASSQTVGPLSAFF.

The gene calls are TRBV5-8 and TRBJ2-7; D might be TRBD1 (5 bases). V was pared by 2 bases and J by 0 bases, with 12 bases between. In germline, CDR1 is SGHTS, CDR2 YDEGEE. The CDR3 contains 15 residues. CDR3 amino acids: CASSFRGRSSYEQYF. In DNA form, the CDR3 reads TGTGCCAGCAGCTTTAGGGGCAGGAGCTCCTACGAGCAGTACTTC.

This chain joins TRBV2 and TRBJ1-2, with D perhaps matching TRBD1 (5 bases). Looked up from germline, CDR1 is SNHLY and CDR2 is FYNNEI. Trimming cost V 10 bases and J 0 bases, with 12 bases left between them. The CDR3 contains 13 residues. Written as DNA, the CDR3 is TGTGCCACTCGACAGAGAGCTAACTATGGCTACACCTTC. Translated: CATRQRANYGYTF.

V gene TRBV4-1 combines with J gene TRBJ1-1; no reliable D call. V gave up 1 base and J gave up 4 bases, with 16 bases separating them. In germline, CDR1 is MGHRA, CDR2 YSYEKL. This CDR3 has 16 residues. The CDR3 coding sequence is TGCGCCAGCAGCCAAGTTACCTTGAGGAGGGTCACTGAAGCTTTCTTT. The encoded protein is CASSQVTLRRVTEAFF.

V gene TRBV5-1 combines with J gene TRBJ1-3; possibly TRBD1 for D (5 bases). V shed 4 bases and J shed 3 bases, with 8 bases lying between them. This CDR3 has 13 amino acids. Germline V lookup: CDR1 SGHRS, CDR2 YFSETQ. The CDR3 DNA sequence: TGCGCCAGCAGCGAAGGACATGGAAACACCATATATTTT. Translating gives CASSEGHGNTIYF.